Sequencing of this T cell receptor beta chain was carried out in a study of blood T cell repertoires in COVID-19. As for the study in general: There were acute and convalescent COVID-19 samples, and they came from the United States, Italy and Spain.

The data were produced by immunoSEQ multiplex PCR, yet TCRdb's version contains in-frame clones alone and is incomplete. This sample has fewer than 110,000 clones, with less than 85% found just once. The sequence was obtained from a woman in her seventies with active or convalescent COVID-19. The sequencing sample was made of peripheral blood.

The CDR3 DNA follows: TGCGCCAGCAGCACCCCTAGCGGGAGAAGAGATGAGCAGTTCTTC. As protein: CASSTPSGRRDEQFF. V is TRBV5-1 and J is TRBJ2-1, with 10 bases fitting TRBD2. With 4 bases clipped from V and 8 bases from J, the junction kept 9 bases outside the gene matches. The CDR3 spans 15 residues. CDR1 is SGHRS and CDR2 is YFSETQ in the germline V gene.